The 9 T cell receptor beta chains presented below share a single source sample, sequenced in a study of vaccination effects on CD4 cells after COVID-19. Their cognate antigens are unknown. In the ViraFEST assay, antigen-specific CD4+ clonotypes were identified by expansion after peptide-pool stimulation. Once cultured for under 11 days, the cells underwent separation to obtain CD4+ T cells. The person had PCR-confirmed SARS-CoV-2 infection between March and December 2020. Measured with immunoSEQ multiplex PCR; TCRdb has only the in-frame clones, and not every one. Here the sample spans about 45,000 clones, approximately 70% being singletons. The sample was CD4+ T cells from PBMCs cultured with a peptide pool, taken before COVID-19 vaccination. The receptors derive from a human donor who had a prior SARS-CoV-2 infection.

This clone has only one observation. The chain employs TRBV2 and TRBJ2-1; 9 nucleotides align to TRBD2. This CDR3 is built from 16 residues. After removal of 7 bases from V and 8 bases from J, the junction contained 15 bases not matched to a gene. Germline CDR1 and CDR2: SNHLY and FYNNEI. The DNA for the CDR3 is TGTGCCAGCATTGGTTTGCTAGCGGGATTGGTGCATGAGCAGTTCTTC. Its translation: CASIGLLAGLVHEQFF.

J is TRBJ1-1 and V is TRBV5-6; D not certain. The germline V gene has CDR1 SGHDT and CDR2 YYEEEE. The CDR3 consists of 13 residues. Trimming removed 2 bases from V and 3 bases from J, with 8 bases in between. The CDR3 DNA sequence: TGTGCCAGCAGCTTATATAAGGACACTGAAGCTTTCTTT. Amino acids: CASSLYKDTEAFF.

V is TRBV25-1 and J is TRBJ1-2, with TRBD1 as a possible D gene (6 bases). With 2 bases removed from V and 6 bases from J, the gap between germline ends came to 7 bases. The CDR3 has 12 amino acids. Germline V lookup: CDR1 MGHDK, CDR2 SYGVNS. CDR3 in DNA: TGTGCCAGCAGTGAACAGGGGAATGGCTACACCTTC. Its translation: CASSEQGNGYTF.

This chain uses TRBV14 with TRBJ1-2, with 8 nucleotides matching TRBD1. CDR1 and CDR2 from the germline V gene are SGHDN and FVKESK. The CDR3 totals 15 residues. Unmatched junction bases numbered 4, after V lost 1 base and J lost 3 bases. In nucleotides, the CDR3 is TGTGCCAGCAGCCAAGGGCCAGGGGGCGACTATGGCTACACCTTC. Protein sequence: CASSQGPGGDYGYTF. The entire variable domain, with the rest obtained from reference TRBV14 and TRBJ1-2, is as follows: EAGVTQFPSHSVIEKGQTVTLRCDPISGHDNLYWYRRVMGKEIKFLLHFVKESKQDESGMPNNRFLAERTGGTYSTLKVQPAELEDSGVYFCASSQGPGGDYGYTFGSGTRLTVV.

The chain recombines TRBV11-3 with TRBJ2-3, with 9 bases aligning to TRBD2. Looked up from germline, CDR1 is SGHNT and CDR2 is YENEEA. Unmatched junction bases numbered 4, after V lost 5 bases and J lost 4 bases. This CDR3 is 14 amino acids long. For the CDR3, the DNA is TGTGCCAGCAGCCCAGCGGGAGGTCCAGATACGCAGTATTTT. This sequence encodes CASSPAGGPDTQYF.

V is TRBV5-1 and J is TRBJ2-2; 8 bases fit TRBD1. V lost 4 bases, J lost 2 bases, and 4 bases stayed unmatched. In germline, CDR1 is SGHRS, CDR2 YFSETQ. The CDR3 is made up of 15 amino acids. This CDR3 reads CASSRGQANTGELFF. The CDR3 DNA reads as TGCGCCAGCAGCCGGGGACAGGCTAACACCGGGGAGCTGTTTTTT. Variable domain in full (rest from reference TRBV5-1 and TRBJ2-2): KAGVTQTPRYLIKTRGQQVTLSCSPISGHRSVSWYQQTPGQGLQFLFEYFSETQRNKGNFPGRFSGRQFSNSRSEMNVSTLELGDSALYLCASSRGQANTGELFFGEGSRLTVL.

This clone was recorded a few times. This chain uses TRBV7-8 with TRBJ2-1, with D maybe TRBD2 (5 bases). Germline assignment: CDR1 SGHVS and CDR2 FQNEAQ. The CDR3 has 16 amino acids. V dropped 5 bases and J dropped 3 bases, with 17 bases sitting between them. CDR3 sequence reads: CASSPLEGEDYNEQFF. The CDR3 region has the DNA TGTGCCAGCAGCCCCCTTGAGGGCGAGGACTACAATGAGCAGTTCTTC.

V gene TRBV6-5 combines with J gene TRBJ2-1; D may correspond to TRBD1 or TRBD2 (5 bases each). Germline V lookup: CDR1 MNHEY, CDR2 SVGAGI. CDR3 size: 15 residues. Trimming removed 6 bases at V and 4 bases at J, with 16 bases between. The CDR3 spells CASSVGTPYYNEQFF. CDR3 sequence (DNA): TGTGCCAGCAGCGTCGGGACCCCGTATTACAATGAGCAGTTCTTC.

The chain joins TRBV18 to TRBJ2-2; TRBD1 agrees at 7 bases. The germline V gene has CDR1 KGHSH and CDR2 LQKENI. J was trimmed by 2 bases and V by 2 bases; bases with no gene match: 5. The CDR3 contains 16 residues. CDR3 loop: CASSPRDRLNTGELFF. The CDR3 DNA is TGTGCCAGCTCACCAAGGGACAGATTAAACACCGGGGAGCTGTTTTTT.